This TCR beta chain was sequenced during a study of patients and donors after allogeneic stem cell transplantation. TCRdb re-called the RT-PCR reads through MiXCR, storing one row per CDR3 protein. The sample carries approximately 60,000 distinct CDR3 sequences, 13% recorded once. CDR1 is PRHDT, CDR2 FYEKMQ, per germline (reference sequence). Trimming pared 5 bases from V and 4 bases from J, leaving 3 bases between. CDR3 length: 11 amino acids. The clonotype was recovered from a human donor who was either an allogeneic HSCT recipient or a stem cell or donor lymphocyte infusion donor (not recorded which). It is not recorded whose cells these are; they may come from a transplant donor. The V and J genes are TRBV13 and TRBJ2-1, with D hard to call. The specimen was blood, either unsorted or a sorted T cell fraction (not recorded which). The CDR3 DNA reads TGTGCCAGCAGCGGATACAATGAGCAGTTCTTC. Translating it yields CASSGYNEQFF.